Below are 26 T cell receptor beta chains sequenced from a single sample in a study of human T cells and chemical hapten exposure. The study's library attached unique molecular identifiers to single cDNA molecules. Each CDR3 protein gets one entry after TCRdb re-called the reads with MiXCR. The sample lists about 120,000 distinct CDR3 sequences, around 9% seen once, with approximately 1.5% in the top ten. Unfractionated whole blood yielded the extracted total RNA. The sample was whole blood. Every receptor here comes from a human donor in good health. Some clones in this sample may be carry-over from other donors' samples.

This clonotype has a handful of counts. Here the CDR3 reads CASRPGREILYQETQYF. The CDR3 DNA reads TGTGCCAGCAGACCGGGCCGGGAAATATTGTACCAAGAGACCCAGTACTTC. V and J are TRBV6-6 and TRBJ2-5; TRBD2 might be the D (5 bases). The CDR3 is 17 amino acids. Germline V gene lookup returns CDR1 MNHNY and CDR2 SVGAGI (reference sequence). V was cut by 6 bases and J by 0 bases, with 20 bases left in between.

This clonotype was seen repeatedly, ten times or more. This rearrangement joins TRBV11-2 to TRBJ2-7; no firm D call. There are 14 residues in the CDR3. The germline V and J ends were trimmed by 1 base and 2 bases, with 9 bases remaining between them. Germline V lookup: CDR1 SGHAT, CDR2 FQNNGV. The CDR3 here is CASSLGQITYEQYF. The CDR3 DNA follows: TGTGCCAGCAGCTTAGGACAAATTACCTACGAGCAGTACTTC.

This rearrangement joins TRBV24-1 to TRBJ2-3; D perhaps matches TRBD2 (5 bases). Germline loops: CDR1 KGHDR, CDR2 SFDVKD. The CDR3 runs 15 residues. V was trimmed by 1 base and J by 4 bases, leaving 11 bases between them. The DNA of the CDR3 is TGTGCCACCAGTGATTTAGTGGGAGCTCCAGATACGCAGTATTTT. It yields the protein CATSDLVGAPDTQYF.

This clonotype has ten or more counts. J is TRBJ1-1 and V is TRBV14; D gene unclear. V dropped 0 bases and J dropped 2 bases, with 16 bases sitting between them. The V gene's germline CDR1 is SGHDN and CDR2 FVKESK. This CDR3 region has 17 residues. CDR3 nucleotides: TGTGCCAGCAGCCAAGATATAGGTGGAAAGGGTAACACTGAAGCTTTCTTT. Translation gives CASSQDIGGKGNTEAFF.

This clonotype was counted between two and nine times. This chain joins TRBV20-1 and TRBJ2-3, with TRBD2 identical over 9 bases. The ends lost 3 bases at V and 2 bases at J; junction bases unmatched: 6. This CDR3 spans 15 amino acids. Germline CDR1 and CDR2: DFQATT and SNEGSKA (reference sequence). CDR3 protein: CSARSLAGATDTQYF. CDR3 in DNA: TGCAGTGCTAGGTCGTTAGCGGGGGCCACAGATACGCAGTATTTT.

Only a few counts were recorded for this clonotype. The J gene is TRBJ2-2, the V gene TRBV12-3 or TRBV12-4, with 16 positions matching TRBD2. J was trimmed by 3 bases and V by 6 bases; bases with no gene match: 4. The CDR3 spans 17 residues. DNA for the CDR3: TGTGCCAGCAGCCCGGGACTAGCGGGAGGGTACACCGGGGAGCTGTTTTTT. Its translation: CASSPGLAGGYTGELFF.

The V gene is TRBV6-2 or TRBV6-3, the J gene TRBJ2-3; D is uncertain. Between the trimmed V and J ends, which lost 6 bases and 3 bases, there was a span of 13 bases. Germline CDR1 MNHEY, CDR2 SVGEGT. The length of the CDR3 is 14 residues. DNA of the CDR3: TGTGCCAGCAGCCAATTCCCGTTGACAGATACGCAGTATTTT. Amino acids: CASSQFPLTDTQYF.

The gene calls are TRBV20-1 and TRBJ2-5, with TRBD2 identical over 13 bases. CDR1 DFQATT and CDR2 SNEGSKA come from the germline V gene (reference sequence). V lost 4 bases and J lost 3; bases outside the gene matches: 8. The CDR3 has 16 residues. CDR3: CSATGLAGKDKETQYF. DNA of the CDR3: TGCAGTGCTACGGGACTAGCGGGGAAGGATAAAGAGACCCAGTACTTC.

This clonotype has more than one count but fewer than ten. V is TRBV5-1 and J is TRBJ2-1; D gene unclear. Trimming took off 0 bases at V and 3 bases at J, with 10 bases between the two ends. This CDR3 is 15 amino acids long. The V gene's germline CDR1 is SGHRS and CDR2 YFSETQ. CDR3 sequence reads: CASSLAAQLYNEQFF. For the CDR3, the DNA is TGCGCCAGCAGCTTGGCCGCTCAGCTCTACAATGAGCAGTTCTTC.

The table lists this clonotype with many counts. The chain links TRBV12-3 or TRBV12-4 to TRBJ1-3, with no clear D. The CDR3 spans 19 residues. Trimming cost V 6 bases and J 0 bases, with 24 bases left between them. CDR3 bases: TGTGCCAGCAGATCGCGCACACGGACGGCTGAAATCTCTGGAAACACCATATATTTT. Amino acids: CASRSRTRTAEISGNTIYF.

The table lists this clonotype with a few counts. The chain is built from TRBV7-9 and TRBJ2-2, with unresolved D. The CDR3 loop spans 15 amino acids. V shed 7 bases and J shed 4 bases, with 16 bases lying between them. The germline CDR1 and CDR2 sequences are SEHNR and FQNEAQ (reference sequence). The CDR3 coding sequence is TGTGCCAGCACCCTACTAACAGATCCCACCGGGGAGCTGTTTTTT. This gives the protein CASTLLTDPTGELFF.

Notes on this clonotype: A much larger clone differs by one base, so this may be a read error. The gene calls are TRBV18 and TRBJ1-1, with D possibly being TRBD1 (5 bases). Deletions cut 3 bases from V and 5 bases from J, with 19 bases between. Germline V gene lookup returns CDR1 KGHSH and CDR2 LQKENI. There are 16 residues in the CDR3. CDR3 protein: CASSPPWGRSKTEAFF. DNA for the CDR3: TGTGCCAGCTCACCCCCCTGGGGCAGGTCGAAAACTGAAGCTTTCTTT.

Worth noting for this clonotype: This could be a read error, since a much larger clone is one nucleotide away. The chain carries TRBV6-1 and TRBJ2-2; unclear D gene. The germline CDR1 and CDR2 sequences are MNHNS and SASEGT. V was trimmed by 5 bases and J by 1 base, leaving 8 bases between them. The CDR3 runs to 14 residues. The CDR3 loop reads CASSLILNTGELFF. DNA of the CDR3: TGTGCCAGCAGTTTGATATTGAACACCGGGGAGCTGTTTTTT.

This clonotype was seen only a few times. V usage is TRBV10-1 and J usage is TRBJ1-1; D is unclear. The V end lost 1 base, the J end lost 8 bases, and 11 bases lay between the germline ends. In germline, CDR1 is WNHNN, CDR2 SYGVQD (reference sequence). The CDR3 is 13 amino acids. CDR3 residues: CASSEYQVNEAFF. In DNA, the CDR3 is TGCGCCAGCAGTGAGTATCAGGTCAACGAAGCTTTCTTT.

The chain recombines TRBV19 with TRBJ2-7; no firm D call. Between the trimmed V and J ends, which lost 4 bases and 2 bases, there was a span of 18 bases. The length of the CDR3 is 16 residues. Germline loops: CDR1 LNHDA, CDR2 SQIVND (reference sequence). CDR3 sequence: CASSTSTSRHAYEQYF. Written as DNA, the CDR3 is TGTGCCAGTAGTACTTCAACTTCCCGACACGCCTACGAGCAGTACTTC.

The CDR3, as DNA: TGTGCCATCAGTGCCCTCGGGGGGGGGGTCACAGATACGCAGTATTTT. Translation gives CAISALGGGVTDTQYF. The J gene is TRBJ2-3, the V gene TRBV10-3; 8 bases agree with TRBD2. The CDR3 consists of 16 residues. J lost 2 bases, V lost 4 bases, and 8 bases had no gene match. The germline gives CDR1 ENHRY, CDR2 SYGVKD.

In this sample, this clonotype turned up many times. The CDR3 sequence: CASSLLGGGDYNEQFF. For the CDR3, the DNA is TGTGCCAGCAGCCTACTTGGGGGGGGGGACTACAATGAGCAGTTCTTC. The chain carries TRBV14 and TRBJ2-1; 7 bases agree with TRBD2. The CDR3 contains 16 residues. Per the germline V gene, CDR1 is SGHDN and CDR2 is FVKESK. The V segment lost 4 bases and the J segment 3 bases; nucleotides outside the gene matches: 9.

This clonotype has only a few counts. The J gene is TRBJ2-1, the V gene TRBV7-8, with 8 bases fitting TRBD2. The germline gives CDR1 SGHVS, CDR2 FQNEAQ. With V trimmed by 4 bases and J by 4 bases, 9 bases remained unmatched. The CDR3 loop spans 16 amino acids. CDR3 loop: CASSSVGLATYNEQFF. The CDR3 DNA follows: TGTGCCAGCAGCTCCGTCGGACTAGCTACTTACAATGAGCAGTTCTTC.

This clonotype was detected a few times. The chain recombines TRBV14 with TRBJ1-1; D unclear. The V gene lost 3 bases and the J gene lost 7 bases, with 12 bases spanning the gap. CDR3 length: 13 residues. Per the germline V gene, CDR1 is SGHDN and CDR2 is FVKESK. CDR3 DNA: TGTGCCAGCAGCCAGCGGTCTCGGGGTGAAGCTTTCTTT. Its protein product is CASSQRSRGEAFF.

This clonotype was detected ten times or more. This chain joins TRBV6-2 or TRBV6-3 and TRBJ1-1; maybe TRBD1 (6 bases). Germline CDR1 and CDR2: MNHEY and SVGEGT. CDR3 length: 17 residues. Trimming stripped 2 bases from V and 0 bases from J, with 16 bases between. The CDR3: CASSYTHGQRMNTEAFF. The CDR3 DNA follows: TGTGCCAGCAGTTACACCCACGGACAGAGGATGAACACTGAAGCTTTCTTT.

This clonotype has more than one count but fewer than ten. The chain uses TRBV20-1 and TRBJ2-2; D is unresolved. Per the germline V gene, CDR1 is DFQATT and CDR2 is SNEGSKA (reference sequence). With 0 bases removed from V and 1 base from J, the gap between germline ends came to 9 bases. This CDR3 has 15 residues. CDR3 in amino acids: CSARDQGRNTGELFF. CDR3 coding DNA: TGCAGTGCTAGAGATCAAGGGCGGAACACCGGGGAGCTGTTTTTT.

This clonotype was detected only a few times. CDR3 loop: CASSPWQGSYNEQFF. DNA for the CDR3: TGTGCCAGCTCACCTTGGCAGGGTTCCTACAATGAGCAGTTCTTC. This rearrangement joins TRBV18 to TRBJ2-1, with D possibly being TRBD1 (5 bases). V lost 3 bases to trimming and J lost 1 base, with 10 bases between them. CDR1 KGHSH and CDR2 LQKENI come from the germline V gene. The CDR3 is made up of 15 amino acids.

There are a few counts of this clonotype. This chain uses TRBV12-3 or TRBV12-4 with TRBJ2-3; D may be TRBD2 (6 bases). This CDR3 has 14 residues. Trimming removed 3 bases from V and 4 bases from J, with 11 bases in between. CDR3 nucleotides: TGTGCCAGCAGTTTCCCGGGAGCCCCAGATACGCAGTATTTT. It encodes CASSFPGAPDTQYF.

The rearrangement joins TRBV5-4 to TRBJ2-5; 7 positions agree with TRBD2. Germline-derived CDR1 and CDR2 are SGHNT and YYREEE (reference sequence). V dropped 0 bases and J dropped 2; count of bases not matched to a gene: 10. The CDR3 is made up of 17 amino acids. CDR3 sequence: CASSLVASGTNQETQYF. The CDR3, as DNA: TGTGCCAGCAGCTTGGTAGCTAGCGGAACTAATCAAGAGACCCAGTACTTC.

This clonotype was counted at least ten times. This chain uses TRBV7-2 with TRBJ2-5, with 8 bases that match TRBD1. J was trimmed by 3 bases and V by 6 bases; bases with no gene match: 3. The germline gives CDR1 SGHTA, CDR2 FQGNSA. The CDR3 extends over 13 amino acids. CDR3 sequence (DNA): TGTGCCAGCAGGACAGGGGTTGAAGAGACCCAGTACTTC. Protein: CASRTGVEETQYF.

J is TRBJ2-5 and V is TRBV20-1; TRBD1 might be the D (6 bases). CDR3 length equals 13 residues. The germline V gene encodes CDR1 DFQATT and CDR2 SNEGSKA (reference sequence). V dropped 6 bases and J dropped 1 base, with 12 bases sitting between them. The CDR3 DNA reads TGCAGTGCCACCAACAGGGTCCAAGAGACCCAGTACTTC. Protein: CSATNRVQETQYF.